The 32 T cell receptor beta chains listed next were all sequenced from one sample in a study of blood T cell repertoires in COVID-19. Some clones are missing from TCRdb's copy, which holds only in-frame ones; the method was immunoSEQ multiplex PCR. This table holds about 170,000 clones, around four fifths found once. Sequenced sample: peripheral blood. These receptors originate from a woman aged 65 to 85 who had recovered from COVID-19.

This chain joins TRBV14 and TRBJ2-3; 9 positions agree with TRBD2. Losses at the gene ends were 3 bases for V and 1 base for J; bases not matched to a gene: 20. CDR3 length: 21 residues. Germline values: CDR1 SGHDN, CDR2 FVKESK. CDR3: CASSHLSGLAGTTPGTDTQYF. CDR3 in DNA: TGTGCCAGCAGCCACCTTTCAGGGCTAGCGGGAACGACCCCTGGCACAGATACGCAGTATTTT.

The rearrangement joins TRBV5-1 to TRBJ2-7; the D gene is possibly TRBD2 (5 bases). Per germline, CDR1 SGHRS and CDR2 YFSETQ. V gave up 0 bases and J gave up 3 bases, with 10 bases separating them. This CDR3 comprises 14 residues. CDR3 residues: CASSLVSGNYEQYF. In nucleotides, the CDR3 is TGCGCCAGCAGCTTGGTATCCGGGAACTACGAGCAGTACTTC.

This chain's CDR3 is CASSPGTSGNTGELFF. The CDR3, as DNA: TGTGCCAGCAGCCCTGGGACTAGCGGGAACACCGGGGAGCTGTTTTTT. The J gene is TRBJ2-2, the V gene TRBV6-2 or TRBV6-3, with TRBD2 identical over 11 bases. Germline lookup yields CDR1 MNHEY and CDR2 SVGEGT. This CDR3 comprises 16 residues. Losses at the gene ends were 6 bases for V and 1 base for J; bases not matched to a gene: 4.

In its sample, this clone was seen many times. The rearrangement uses TRBV5-1 and TRBJ2-7, with 7 bases aligning to TRBD2. V gave up 4 bases and J gave up 3 bases; unmatched junction bases: 7. The CDR3 spans 14 residues. Germline values: CDR1 SGHRS, CDR2 YFSETQ. The CDR3 reads CASSIDGGNYEQYF. CDR3 DNA sequence: TGCGCCAGCAGCATCGACGGGGGGAACTACGAGCAGTACTTC.

This chain links TRBV5-6 with TRBJ1-5; D is unclear. Trimming cost V 3 bases and J 3 bases, with 16 bases left between them. Per germline, CDR1 SGHDT and CDR2 YYEEEE. The CDR3 runs 16 residues. CDR3 loop: CASSSSGRAPNQPQHF. CDR3 DNA: TGTGCCAGCAGCTCGTCGGGGAGGGCCCCCAATCAGCCCCAGCATTTT.

V gene TRBV5-4 combines with J gene TRBJ2-7; 9 bases line up with TRBD1. J lost 5 bases, V lost 4 bases, and 10 bases had no gene match. The CDR3 contains 15 residues. In germline, CDR1 is SGHNT, CDR2 YYREEE (reference sequence). In DNA form, the CDR3 reads TGTGCCAGCAGCCCGGAGGGGGACAGGGTCCACGAGCAGTACTTC. Translated: CASSPEGDRVHEQYF.

This chain joins TRBV18 and TRBJ2-2; 7 nucleotides line up with TRBD2. Germline-derived CDR1 and CDR2 are KGHSH and LQKENI. The CDR3 loop spans 18 amino acids. The V and J ends lost 4 bases and 7 bases, in that order; junction bases with no gene match: 18. The CDR3 protein is CASSLTGMAGDRGGELFF. The CDR3 DNA is TGTGCCAGCTCACTGACGGGTATGGCGGGAGATCGTGGCGGGGAGCTGTTTTTT.

This chain links TRBV7-9 with TRBJ1-3; perhaps TRBD1 as D (5 bases). This CDR3 region has 17 residues. The germline V and J ends were trimmed by 5 bases and 1 base, with 18 bases remaining between them. Germline lookup yields CDR1 SEHNR and CDR2 FQNEAQ (reference sequence). The CDR3 protein is CASSPVGHLLSGNTIYF. The CDR3 nucleotides read TGTGCCAGCAGCCCGGTGGGGCATCTGTTATCTGGAAACACCATATATTTT.

Here the CDR3 reads CSASGLAGEQFF. CDR3 bases: TGCAGTGCTAGTGGGCTAGCGGGTGAGCAGTTCTTC. This chain connects TRBV20-1 to TRBJ2-1; TRBD2 matches 8 bases. Per the germline V gene, CDR1 is DFQATT and CDR2 is SNEGSKA (reference sequence). This CDR3 comprises 12 residues. The V and J ends lost 3 bases and 9 bases, in that order; junction bases with no gene match: 4.

V is TRBV5-1 and J is TRBJ2-3; TRBD1 matches at 7 bases. Germline trimming cut 5 bases from V and 0 bases from J; bases unmatched to any gene: 6. The CDR3 spans 15 residues. The germline CDR1 and CDR2 sequences are SGHRS and YFSETQ. CDR3 sequence: CASSFWTGSTDTQYF. The CDR3, as DNA: TGCGCCAGCAGTTTCTGGACAGGCAGCACAGATACGCAGTATTTT.

V is TRBV5-1 and J is TRBJ2-7; no firm D call. The CDR3 length is 14 residues. Between the trimmed V and J ends, which lost 0 bases and 3 bases, there was a span of 10 bases. The germline gives CDR1 SGHRS, CDR2 YFSETQ. The CDR3 loop reads CASSLATADYEQYF. The CDR3 DNA follows: TGCGCCAGCAGCTTGGCCACAGCCGACTACGAGCAGTACTTC.

This clone turned up a few times. The gene calls are TRBV4-2 and TRBJ2-7, with 7 bases aligning to TRBD2. V lost 4 bases and J lost 2; bases outside the gene matches: 2. Germline V gene data show CDR1 as LGHNA and CDR2 as YNFKEQ. CDR3 length: 13 amino acids. CDR3: CASSPGTTYEQYF. CDR3 bases: TGTGCCAGCAGCCCCGGGACTACCTACGAGCAGTACTTC.

The J gene is TRBJ1-1, the V gene TRBV9, with a possible D match to TRBD1 (5 bases). Trimming cost V 4 bases and J 2 bases, with 18 bases left between them. Germline values: CDR1 SGDLS, CDR2 YYNGEE. CDR3 size: 16 residues. CDR3 residues: CASSPGGIIGNTEAFF. The DNA of the CDR3 is TGTGCCAGCAGCCCCGGGGGGATCATTGGAAACACTGAAGCTTTCTTT.

This chain joins TRBV2 and TRBJ1-5, with 10 bases that match TRBD1. This CDR3 spans 14 amino acids. The ends lost 8 bases at V and 2 bases at J; junction bases unmatched: 3. The germline gives CDR1 SNHLY, CDR2 FYNNEI. CDR3 in amino acids: CASGQGGRNQPQHF. The CDR3 DNA follows: TGTGCCAGCGGACAGGGGGGACGCAATCAGCCCCAGCATTTT.

The CDR3 bases are TGCGCCAGCAGCCCACTAGCCGGGACAGTTAATTCACCCCTCCACTTT. It translates to CASSPLAGTVNSPLHF. The J gene is TRBJ1-6, the V gene TRBV4-1; 7 bases line up with TRBD1. V was clipped by 4 bases and J by 6 bases; unmatched bases: 9. The CDR3 spans 16 residues. The germline V gene encodes CDR1 MGHRA and CDR2 YSYEKL.

The chain recombines TRBV5-4 with TRBJ2-7; 7 bases are a match to TRBD1. Germline loops: CDR1 SGHNT, CDR2 YYREEE (reference sequence). The CDR3 has 13 residues. V shed 4 bases, J shed 10 bases, and the junction held 11 bases outside the gene matches. The CDR3 reads CASSTWRQGDQYF. In DNA, the CDR3 is TGTGCCAGCAGCACGTGGCGGCAGGGGGATCAGTACTTC.

This chain joins TRBV3-1 (or the pseudogene TRBV3-2) and TRBJ1-1; maybe TRBD1 (5 bases). The CDR3 loop spans 13 amino acids. V lost 6 bases and J lost 5, with 13 bases in between. Germline CDR1 and CDR2: LGHDT and YNNKEL (reference sequence). Here the CDR3 reads CASSRIQGTEAFF. In DNA form, the CDR3 reads TGTGCCAGCAGTCGAATCCAGGGAACTGAAGCTTTCTTT.

The V call is TRBV27, the J call TRBJ2-4, with 7 bases fitting TRBD2. CDR1 is MNHEY, CDR2 SMNVEV, per germline (reference sequence). This CDR3 contains 17 residues. V gave up 6 bases and J gave up 5 bases; unmatched junction bases: 16. In DNA form, the CDR3 reads TGTGCCAGCAGCCTGACCGGGAGGCCCCAATCTCAAAACATTCAGTACTTC. Protein: CASSLTGRPQSQNIQYF.

This clone has just one count. The chain uses TRBV29-1 and TRBJ2-7; D is possibly TRBD2 (6 bases). V was pared by 2 bases and J by 0 bases, with 17 bases between. The CDR3 is 16 residues long. Per germline, CDR1 SQVTM and CDR2 ANQGSEA. CDR3 protein: CSVESLRDSPSYEQYF. The CDR3 DNA is TGCAGCGTTGAATCGCTGAGGGACTCACCCTCCTACGAGCAGTACTTC.

V is TRBV5-5 and J is TRBJ2-6, with D perhaps TRBD1 (6 bases). Looked up from germline, CDR1 is SGHKS and CDR2 is YYEKEE (reference sequence). V lost 6 bases to trimming and J lost 2 bases, with 9 bases between them. This CDR3 contains 14 residues. Written as DNA, the CDR3 is TGTGCCAGCACAGGGGTTGCTGGGGCCAACGTCCTGACTTTC. This translates into CASTGVAGANVLTF. Based on the CDR3 plus reference TRBV5-5 and TRBJ2-6, the full variable domain is DAGVTQSPTHLIKTRGQQVTLRCSPISGHKSVSWYQQVLGQGPQFIFQYYEKEERGRGNFPDRFSARQFPNYSSELNVNALLLGDSALYLCASTGVAGANVLTFGAGSRLTVL.

The CDR3 is CASSGGALGSGNTIYF. The CDR3 DNA reads TGTGCCAGCAGCGGCGGGGCCTTGGGCTCTGGAAACACCATATATTTT. The genes are TRBV9 and TRBJ1-3; weak D call: TRBD1 (5 bases). The CDR3 has 16 residues. V shed 3 bases and J shed 0 bases, with 13 bases lying between them. Per the germline V gene, CDR1 is SGDLS and CDR2 is YYNGEE.

The V call is TRBV4-1, the J call TRBJ2-1; D call uncertain. CDR1 is MGHRA and CDR2 is YSYEKL in the germline V gene. The germline V and J ends were trimmed by 4 bases and 4 bases, with 8 bases remaining between them. The CDR3 consists of 13 residues. This chain's CDR3 is CASSLAPYNEQFF. The CDR3 DNA follows: TGCGCCAGCAGCCTGGCTCCATACAATGAGCAGTTCTTC.

This chain joins TRBV5-1 and TRBJ2-5, with D maybe TRBD2 (5 bases). The CDR3 is made up of 14 amino acids. CDR1 SGHRS and CDR2 YFSETQ come from the germline V gene. V dropped 4 bases and J dropped 2 bases, with 12 bases sitting between them. The DNA of the CDR3 is TGCGCCAGCAGCCCACGAAGCGGACAAGAGACCCAGTACTTC. Its translation is CASSPRSGQETQYF.

The rearrangement uses TRBV5-1 and TRBJ1-2; the match to TRBD1 covers 7 bases. CDR1 and CDR2 from the germline V gene are SGHRS and YFSETQ. V trimming: 4 bases; J trimming: 2 bases; junction bases outside the gene matches: 14. The CDR3 runs to 17 residues. The CDR3, as DNA: TGCGCCAGCAGCCCACTCGCCCGGGACAGAGACAACTATGGCTACACCTTC. Translation gives CASSPLARDRDNYGYTF.

This clone was seen just once. The J gene is TRBJ2-1, the V gene TRBV5-1, with TRBD2 matching over 7 bases. After removal of 4 bases from V and 2 bases from J, the junction contained 9 bases not matched to a gene. The CDR3 is 16 residues long. The germline V gene has CDR1 SGHRS and CDR2 YFSETQ. CDR3 sequence reads: CASSPPGGVTYNEQFF. In DNA form, the CDR3 reads TGCGCCAGCAGCCCCCCTGGGGGGGTGACCTACAATGAGCAGTTCTTC.

The J gene is TRBJ1-1, the V gene TRBV6-5, with 7 positions matching TRBD1. Germline trimming cut 10 bases from V and 1 base from J; bases unmatched to any gene: 12. This CDR3 comprises 15 residues. CDR1 is MNHEY and CDR2 is SVGAGI in the germline V gene. The CDR3 nucleotides read TGTGCCACCCTCGACCCAGGGACAGCGAACACTGAAGCTTTCTTT. Residues: CATLDPGTANTEAFF.

The V call is TRBV13, the J call TRBJ2-1, with TRBD2 matching 10 bases. Germline V gene sequence: CDR1 PRHDT, CDR2 FYEKMQ (reference sequence). The CDR3 is 16 amino acids. V trimming: 7 bases; J trimming: 4 bases; junction bases outside the gene matches: 10. CDR3 in DNA: TGTGCCAGCACCTTCACCCTAGCGGGGGATTACAATGAGCAGTTCTTC. Translation gives CASTFTLAGDYNEQFF.

The chain uses TRBV10-1 and TRBJ2-3, with D perhaps TRBD2 (7 bases). The CDR3 loop spans 16 amino acids. V gave up 0 bases and J gave up 4 bases, with 14 bases separating them. CDR1 and CDR2 from the germline V gene are WNHNN and SYGVQD (reference sequence). The CDR3 is CASSESRQGRADTQYF. CDR3 nucleotide sequence: TGCGCCAGCAGTGAGTCGCGGCAGGGGAGGGCAGATACGCAGTATTTT.

V gene TRBV5-1 combines with J gene TRBJ2-1; 12 bases align to TRBD2. The CDR3 is made up of 16 amino acids. V lost 0 bases and J lost 4; bases outside the gene matches: 2. CDR1 and CDR2 from the germline V gene are SGHRS and YFSETQ. This CDR3 reads CASSLVLAGGYNEQFF. The CDR3 DNA reads as TGCGCCAGCAGCTTGGTACTAGCGGGGGGATACAATGAGCAGTTCTTC.

The chain has TRBV2 and TRBJ2-3, with TRBD2 as a possible D gene (7 bases). The CDR3 is 16 residues long. V was trimmed by 8 bases and J by 6 bases, leaving 24 bases between them. Per the germline V gene, CDR1 is SNHLY and CDR2 is FYNNEI. CDR3 bases: TGTGCCAGCCAAGCAAACCGGGACACCGGGGGGGATACGCAGTATTTT. Translating it yields CASQANRDTGGDTQYF.

The rearrangement joins TRBV2 to TRBJ1-2, with 7 bases aligning to TRBD1. CDR1 is SNHLY, CDR2 FYNNEI, per germline. CDR3 length: 13 residues. Germline trimming cut 3 bases from V and 3 bases from J; bases unmatched to any gene: 1. CDR3 region: CASSDTGDYGYTF. CDR3 nucleotide sequence: TGTGCCAGCAGTGACACAGGGGACTATGGCTACACCTTC.

This clone was seen just once. The CDR3 is CASRAGGRLADTQYF. The CDR3 DNA follows: TGCGCCAGCCGAGCTGGCGGGAGGCTCGCAGATACGCAGTATTTT. The V call is TRBV23-1, the J call TRBJ2-3; the match to TRBD2 covers 8 bases. TRBV23-1 is known as an ORF, though its function is uncertain. There are 15 residues in the CDR3. V gave up 8 bases and J gave up 4 bases; unmatched junction bases: 11.